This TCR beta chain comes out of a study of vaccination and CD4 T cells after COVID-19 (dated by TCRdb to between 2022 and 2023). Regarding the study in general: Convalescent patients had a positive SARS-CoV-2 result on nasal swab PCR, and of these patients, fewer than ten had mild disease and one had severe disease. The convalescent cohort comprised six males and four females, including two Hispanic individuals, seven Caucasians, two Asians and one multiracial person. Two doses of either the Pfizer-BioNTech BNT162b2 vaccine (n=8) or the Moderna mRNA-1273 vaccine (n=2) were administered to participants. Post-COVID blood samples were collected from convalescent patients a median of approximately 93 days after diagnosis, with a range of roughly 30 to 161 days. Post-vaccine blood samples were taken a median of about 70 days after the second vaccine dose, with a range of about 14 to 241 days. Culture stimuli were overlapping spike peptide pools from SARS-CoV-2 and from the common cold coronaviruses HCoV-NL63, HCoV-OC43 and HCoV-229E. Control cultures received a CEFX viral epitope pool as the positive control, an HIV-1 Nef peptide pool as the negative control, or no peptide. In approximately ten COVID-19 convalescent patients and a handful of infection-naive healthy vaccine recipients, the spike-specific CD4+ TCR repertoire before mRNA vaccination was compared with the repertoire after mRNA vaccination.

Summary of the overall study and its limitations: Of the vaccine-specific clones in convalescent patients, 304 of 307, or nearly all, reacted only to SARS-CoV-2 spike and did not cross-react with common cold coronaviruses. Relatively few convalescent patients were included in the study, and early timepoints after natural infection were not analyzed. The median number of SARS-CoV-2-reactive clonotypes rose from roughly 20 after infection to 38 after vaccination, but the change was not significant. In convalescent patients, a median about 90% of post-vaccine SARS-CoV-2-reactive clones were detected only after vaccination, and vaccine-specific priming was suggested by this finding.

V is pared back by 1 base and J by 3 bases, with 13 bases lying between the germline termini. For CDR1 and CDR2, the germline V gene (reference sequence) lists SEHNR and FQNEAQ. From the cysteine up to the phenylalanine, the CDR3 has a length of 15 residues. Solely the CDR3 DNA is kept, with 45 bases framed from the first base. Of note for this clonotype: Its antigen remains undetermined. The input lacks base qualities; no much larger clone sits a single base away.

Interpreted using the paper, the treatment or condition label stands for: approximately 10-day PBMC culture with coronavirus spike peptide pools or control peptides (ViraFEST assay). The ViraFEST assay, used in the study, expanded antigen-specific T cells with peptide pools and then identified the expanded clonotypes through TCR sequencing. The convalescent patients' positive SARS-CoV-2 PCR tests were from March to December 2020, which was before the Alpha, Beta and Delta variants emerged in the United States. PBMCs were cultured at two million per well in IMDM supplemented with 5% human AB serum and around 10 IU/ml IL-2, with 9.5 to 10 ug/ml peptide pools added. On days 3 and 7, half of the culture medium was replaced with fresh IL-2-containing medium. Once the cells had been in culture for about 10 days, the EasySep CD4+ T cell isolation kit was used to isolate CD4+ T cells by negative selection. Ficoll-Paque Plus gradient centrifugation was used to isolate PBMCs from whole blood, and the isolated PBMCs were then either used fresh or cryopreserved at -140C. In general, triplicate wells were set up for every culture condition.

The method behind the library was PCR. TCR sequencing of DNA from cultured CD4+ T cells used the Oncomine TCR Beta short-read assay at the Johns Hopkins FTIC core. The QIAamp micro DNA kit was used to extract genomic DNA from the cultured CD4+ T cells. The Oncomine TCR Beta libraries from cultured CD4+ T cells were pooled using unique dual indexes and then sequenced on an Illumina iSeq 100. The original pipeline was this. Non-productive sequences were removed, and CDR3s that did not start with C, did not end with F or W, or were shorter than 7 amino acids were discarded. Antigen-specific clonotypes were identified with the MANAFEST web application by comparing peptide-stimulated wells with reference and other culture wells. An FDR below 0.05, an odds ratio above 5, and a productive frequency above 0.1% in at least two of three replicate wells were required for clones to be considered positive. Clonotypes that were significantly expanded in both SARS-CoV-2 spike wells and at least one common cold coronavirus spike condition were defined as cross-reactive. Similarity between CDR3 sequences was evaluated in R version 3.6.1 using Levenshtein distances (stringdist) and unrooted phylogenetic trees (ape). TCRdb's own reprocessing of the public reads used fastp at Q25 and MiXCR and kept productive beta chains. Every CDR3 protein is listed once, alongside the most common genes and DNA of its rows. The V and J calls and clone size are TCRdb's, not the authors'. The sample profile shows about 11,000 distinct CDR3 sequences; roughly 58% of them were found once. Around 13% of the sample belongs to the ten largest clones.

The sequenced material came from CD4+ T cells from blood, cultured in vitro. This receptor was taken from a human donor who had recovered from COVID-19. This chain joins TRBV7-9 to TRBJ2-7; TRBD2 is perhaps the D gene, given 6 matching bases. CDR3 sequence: CASSLGDFPDYEQYF. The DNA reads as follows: TGTGCCAGCAGCTTAGGGGACTTCCCCGACTACGAGCAGTACTTC.